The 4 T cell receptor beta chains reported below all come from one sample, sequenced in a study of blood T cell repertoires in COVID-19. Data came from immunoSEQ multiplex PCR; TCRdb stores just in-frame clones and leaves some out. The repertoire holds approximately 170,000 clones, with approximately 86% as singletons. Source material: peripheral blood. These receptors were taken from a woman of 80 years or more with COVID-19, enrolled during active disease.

The CDR3 loop is CASSLAGGTNTGELFF. The CDR3 bases are TGTGCCAGCAGCCTGGCGGGGGGTACGAACACCGGGGAGCTGTTTTTT. V and J are TRBV3-1 (or the pseudogene TRBV3-2) and TRBJ2-2; 8 positions agree with TRBD2. This CDR3 contains 16 residues. Germline V gene data show CDR1 as LGHDT and CDR2 as YNNKEL (reference sequence). Trimming took 4 bases from V and 0 from J; bases not matched to a gene: 4.

Here the CDR3 DNA reads TGTGCCAGCAGCCCTTACGGACTAGCGGGAGAGACCCAGTACTTC. This encodes CASSPYGLAGETQYF. The chain has TRBV7-3 and TRBJ2-5; 11 positions match TRBD2. Trimming removed 5 bases from V and 4 bases from J; junction bases left unmatched: 6. The CDR3 totals 15 residues. Per the germline V gene, CDR1 is SGHTA and CDR2 is FQGTGA.

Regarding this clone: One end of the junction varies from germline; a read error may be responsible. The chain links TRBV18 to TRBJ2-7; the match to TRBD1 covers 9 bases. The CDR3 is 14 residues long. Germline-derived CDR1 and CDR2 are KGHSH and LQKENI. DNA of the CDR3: TGTGCCGGCTCACCACAGGGGGCGTCCTACGAGCAGTACTTC. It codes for CAGSPQGASYEQYF.

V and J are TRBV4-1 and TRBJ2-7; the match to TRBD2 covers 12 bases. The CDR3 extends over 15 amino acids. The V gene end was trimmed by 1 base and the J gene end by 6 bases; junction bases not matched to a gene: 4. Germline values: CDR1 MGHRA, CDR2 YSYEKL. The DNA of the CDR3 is TGCGCCAGCAGCCAAGTTCGGACTAGCGGGACCGAGCAGTACTTC. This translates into CASSQVRTSGTEQYF.